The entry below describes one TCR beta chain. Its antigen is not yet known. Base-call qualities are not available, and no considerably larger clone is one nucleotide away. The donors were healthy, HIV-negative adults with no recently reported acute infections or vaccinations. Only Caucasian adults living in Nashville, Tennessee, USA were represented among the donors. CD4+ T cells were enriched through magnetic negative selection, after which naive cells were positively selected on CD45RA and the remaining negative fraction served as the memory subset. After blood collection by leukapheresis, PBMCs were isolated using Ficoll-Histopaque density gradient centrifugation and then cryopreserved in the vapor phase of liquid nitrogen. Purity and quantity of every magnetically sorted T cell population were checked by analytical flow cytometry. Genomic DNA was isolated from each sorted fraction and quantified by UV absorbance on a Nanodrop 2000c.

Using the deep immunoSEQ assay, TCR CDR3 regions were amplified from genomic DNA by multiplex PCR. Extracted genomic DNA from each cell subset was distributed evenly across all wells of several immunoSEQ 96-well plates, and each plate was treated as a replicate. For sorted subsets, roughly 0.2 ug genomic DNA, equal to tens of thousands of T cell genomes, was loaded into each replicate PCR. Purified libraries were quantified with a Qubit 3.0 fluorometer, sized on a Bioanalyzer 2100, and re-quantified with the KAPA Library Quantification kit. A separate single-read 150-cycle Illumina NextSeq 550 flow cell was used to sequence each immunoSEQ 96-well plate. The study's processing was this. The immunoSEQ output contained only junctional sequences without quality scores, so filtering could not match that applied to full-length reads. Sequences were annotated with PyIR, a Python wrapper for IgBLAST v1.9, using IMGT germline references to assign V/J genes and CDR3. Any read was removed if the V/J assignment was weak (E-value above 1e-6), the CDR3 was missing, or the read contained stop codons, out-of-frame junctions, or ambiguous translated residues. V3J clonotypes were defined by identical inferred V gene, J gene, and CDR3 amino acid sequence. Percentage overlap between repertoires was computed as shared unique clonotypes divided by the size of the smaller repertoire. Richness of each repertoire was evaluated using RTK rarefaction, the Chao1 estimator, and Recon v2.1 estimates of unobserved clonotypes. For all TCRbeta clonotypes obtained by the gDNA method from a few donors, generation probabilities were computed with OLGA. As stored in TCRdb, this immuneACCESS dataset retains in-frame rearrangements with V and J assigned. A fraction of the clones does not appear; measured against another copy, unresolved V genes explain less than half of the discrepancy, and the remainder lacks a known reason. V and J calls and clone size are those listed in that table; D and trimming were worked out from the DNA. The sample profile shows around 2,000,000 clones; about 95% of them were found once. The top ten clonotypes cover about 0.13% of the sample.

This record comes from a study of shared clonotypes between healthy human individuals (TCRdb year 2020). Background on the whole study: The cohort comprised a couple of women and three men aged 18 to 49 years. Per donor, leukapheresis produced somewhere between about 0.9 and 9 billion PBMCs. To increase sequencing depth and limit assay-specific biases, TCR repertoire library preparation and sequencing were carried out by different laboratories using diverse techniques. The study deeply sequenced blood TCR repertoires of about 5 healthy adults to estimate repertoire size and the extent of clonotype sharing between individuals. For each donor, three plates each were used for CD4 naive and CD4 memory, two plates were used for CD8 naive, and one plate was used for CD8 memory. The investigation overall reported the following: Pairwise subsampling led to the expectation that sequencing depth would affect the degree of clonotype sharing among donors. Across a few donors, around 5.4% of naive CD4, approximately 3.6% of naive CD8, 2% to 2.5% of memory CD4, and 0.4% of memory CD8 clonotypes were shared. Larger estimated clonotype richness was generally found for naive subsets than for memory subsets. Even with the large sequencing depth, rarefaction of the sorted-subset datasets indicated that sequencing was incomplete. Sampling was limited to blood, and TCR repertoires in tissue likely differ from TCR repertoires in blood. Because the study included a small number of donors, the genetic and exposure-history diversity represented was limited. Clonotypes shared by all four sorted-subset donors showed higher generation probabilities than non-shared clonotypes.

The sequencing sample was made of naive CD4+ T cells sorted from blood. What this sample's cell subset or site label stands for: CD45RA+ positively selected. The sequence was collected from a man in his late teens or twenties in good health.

The nucleotide sequence reads as follows: TGTGCCAGCAGTCCCCGGACAACCGGGGCCAATGAGCAGTTCTTC. It encodes CASSPRTTGANEQFF. The rearrangement joined TRBV28 to TRBJ2-1; the D region may be TRBD1 or TRBD2, each matching 5 bases equally. CDR1 and CDR2 (MDHEN, SYDVKM) derive from the germline V gene. Including cysteine and phenylalanine, the CDR3 has 15 amino acids. This entry keeps only the CDR3 DNA: 45 bases, framed from base 1. V is pared back by 5 bases and J by 6 bases, with 17 bases lying between the germline termini.